Listed here are 19 T cell receptor beta chains from one sample, sequenced in a study of T cells after yellow fever vaccination. TCRdb analysed the 5' RACE reads with MiXCR anew, one entry per CDR3 protein. This sample has 200,000 to 250,000 distinct CDR3 sequences, with roughly 7.2% found just once. Sample: CD4+ T cells sorted from PBMCs, taken 15 days after the yellow fever booster vaccination. The receptors here all came from a man aged 25 to 40 who received the YFV17D yellow fever vaccine.

The chain combines TRBV6-2 or TRBV6-3 with TRBJ1-5; D not certain. The ends were cut back, 6 bases at V and 4 bases at J, with 16 bases in the middle. The CDR3 has 15 residues. Germline CDR1 MNHEY, CDR2 SVGEGT. CDR3 sequence (DNA): TGTGCCAGCAGGCAACGGACCCTTGGGAATCAGCCCCAGCATTTT. The encoded protein is CASRQRTLGNQPQHF.

In this sample, this clonotype turned up many times. This chain connects TRBV5-4 to TRBJ2-6, with 9 bases identical to TRBD1. The CDR3 consists of 18 residues. Germline loops: CDR1 SGHNT, CDR2 YYREEE (reference sequence). V lost 0 bases and J lost 4; bases outside the gene matches: 8. CDR3 DNA: TGTGCCAGCAGCTTGGTGGGACAGGGAAGGCTGGGGGCCAACGTCCTGACTTTC. Amino acids: CASSLVGQGRLGANVLTF.

The gene calls are TRBV29-1 and TRBJ2-3, with 7 bases aligning to TRBD1. The ends lost 5 bases at V and 2 bases at J; junction bases unmatched: 7. Germline CDR1 SQVTM, CDR2 ANQGSEA. This CDR3 is 14 amino acids long. The CDR3 coding sequence is TGCAGCGTTTCGGGACAGCCGTACACAGATACGCAGTATTTT. Amino acids: CSVSGQPYTDTQYF.

This clonotype was detected ten times or more. The chain has TRBV20-1 and TRBJ2-7; D is uncertain. The V and J ends lost 4 bases and 3 bases respectively, with 7 bases between them. Germline CDR1 and CDR2: DFQATT and SNEGSKA (reference sequence). The CDR3 totals 11 residues. CDR3 nucleotide sequence: TGCAGTGCTAATATGGACTACGAGCAGTACTTC. This sequence encodes CSANMDYEQYF.

This clonotype was counted many times. This sequence joins TRBV7-2 and TRBJ2-7, with 10 nucleotides matching TRBD1. The germline gives CDR1 SGHTA, CDR2 FQGNSA. The CDR3 covers 16 residues. With V trimmed by 4 bases and J by 5 bases, 11 bases remained unmatched. The CDR3 DNA follows: TGTGCCAGCAGCTCGGGGACAGGGGCGCTCTACCACGAGCAGTACTTC. Protein product: CASSSGTGALYHEQYF. Based on the CDR3 plus reference TRBV7-2 and TRBJ2-7, the full variable domain is GAGVSQSPSNKVTEKGKDVELRCDPISGHTALYWYRQSLGQGLEFLIYFQGNSAPDKSGLPSDRFSAERTGGSVSTLTIQRTQQEDSAVYLCASSSGTGALYHEQYFGPGTRLTVT.

A note on this clonotype: The junction shows a germline mismatch at one end, possibly a read error. The chain has TRBV9 and TRBJ2-7; 10 nucleotides line up with TRBD2. There are 15 residues in the CDR3. CDR1 is SGDLS and CDR2 is YYNGEE in the germline V gene. CDR3 protein: CSSSSGLASSYEQYF. In DNA form, the CDR3 reads TGTTCCAGCAGCTCGGGACTAGCGAGCTCCTACGAGCAGTACTTC.

This clonotype was counted many times. The chain has TRBV20-1 and TRBJ2-4; the match to TRBD2 covers 11 bases. Looked up from germline, CDR1 is DFQATT and CDR2 is SNEGSKA (reference sequence). This CDR3 spans 16 amino acids. The V segment lost 6 bases and the J segment 0 bases; nucleotides outside the gene matches: 7. The CDR3 nucleotides read TGCAGTGCGCGGGGGACTAGCGGTATAGCCAAAAACATTCAGTACTTC. This encodes CSARGTSGIAKNIQYF.

This clonotype was picked up many times. The chain has TRBV29-1 and TRBJ2-5; D call uncertain. Trimming removed 7 bases at V and 5 bases at J, with 17 bases between. The CDR3 is 13 residues long. From germline, CDR1 is SQVTM and CDR2 ANQGSEA. The CDR3 loop reads CSGGKGLWETQYF. CDR3 bases: TGCAGCGGGGGAAAGGGTCTTTGGGAGACCCAGTACTTC.

This clonotype has only a few counts. The chain is built from TRBV27 and TRBJ1-6, with D hard to call. The CDR3 extends over 17 amino acids. Germline V gene sequence: CDR1 MNHEY, CDR2 SMNVEV (reference sequence). V gave up 1 base and J gave up 7 bases, with 17 bases separating them. The CDR3 loop reads CASSLYLTRGGNSPLHF. DNA for the CDR3: TGTGCCAGCAGTTTATACCTAACCCGAGGTGGGAATTCACCCCTCCACTTT.

The chain uses TRBV20-1 and TRBJ2-2; the match to TRBD2 covers 9 bases. Germline CDR1 is DFQATT and CDR2 is SNEGSKA (reference sequence). CDR3 length: 15 amino acids. V lost 4 bases and J lost 6; bases outside the gene matches: 9. This chain's CDR3 is CSATRGLAGAGELFF. The CDR3 nucleotides are TGCAGTGCTACGAGGGGGTTAGCGGGAGCCGGGGAGCTGTTTTTT.

The gene calls are TRBV6-5 and TRBJ2-7, with 7 positions matching TRBD1. The CDR3 covers 17 residues. The V and J ends lost 1 base and 5 bases, in that order; junction bases with no gene match: 14. Germline values: CDR1 MNHEY, CDR2 SVGAGI. This CDR3 reads CASSYFPRDSTSNEQYF. The CDR3 coding sequence is TGTGCCAGCAGTTACTTCCCCCGGGACAGCACATCTAACGAGCAGTACTTC.

This clonotype has just a few counts. The chain links TRBV28 to TRBJ2-4, with TRBD2 identical over 10 bases. With 5 bases clipped from V and 1 base from J, the junction kept 5 bases outside the gene matches. Germline CDR1 reads MDHEN; CDR2 reads SYDVKM. The CDR3 is 16 amino acids. The CDR3 spells CASSLAGVKAKNIQYF. Here the CDR3 DNA reads TGTGCCAGCAGTCTAGCGGGAGTTAAGGCCAAAAACATTCAGTACTTC.

The chain links TRBV10-2 to TRBJ2-7; D is possibly TRBD1 (6 bases). This CDR3 spans 11 amino acids. Germline CDR1 reads WSHSY; CDR2 reads SAAADI. V gave up 8 bases and J gave up 5 bases, with 10 bases separating them. This CDR3 is CASGTRDEQYF. CDR3 bases: TGCGCCAGCGGGACAAGGGACGAGCAGTACTTC.

This clonotype was recorded many times. J is TRBJ2-1 and V is TRBV29-1; 13 nucleotides line up with TRBD2. Germline CDR1 is SQVTM and CDR2 is ANQGSEA. CDR3 length: 16 residues. V shed 0 bases and J 4 bases; nucleotides not matched to a gene: 3. CDR3 in DNA: TGCAGCGTTGAAGAAGGGACTAGCGGGACGTACAATGAGCAGTTCTTC. Translation gives CSVEEGTSGTYNEQFF.

The J gene is TRBJ1-1, the V gene TRBV27, with D hard to call. Germline CDR1 reads MNHEY; CDR2 reads SMNVEV (reference sequence). Trimming removed 2 bases from V and 0 bases from J, with 13 bases in between. CDR3 size: 16 residues. Here the CDR3 reads CASSLRQELMNTEAFF. DNA for the CDR3: TGTGCCAGCAGTTTACGCCAGGAACTAATGAACACTGAAGCTTTCTTT.

This clonotype was counted a few times. The chain uses TRBV7-2 and TRBJ1-1, with a tentative D call TRBD1 (6 bases). The CDR3 loop spans 11 amino acids. V lost 5 bases to trimming and J lost 10 bases, with 11 bases between them. Looked up from germline, CDR1 is SGHTA and CDR2 is FQGNSA. Written as DNA, the CDR3 is TGTGCCAGCAGCGAGGACAGAGGAGCTTTCTTT. Translating gives CASSEDRGAFF. Filled out from reference TRBV7-2 and TRBJ1-1, the complete variable domain reads GAGVSQSPSNKVTEKGKDVELRCDPISGHTALYWYRQSLGQGLEFLIYFQGNSAPDKSGLPSDRFSAERTGGSVSTLTIQRTQQEDSAVYLCASSEDRGAFFGQGTRLTVV.

The chain uses TRBV5-1 and TRBJ2-1; 10 positions match TRBD2. The length of the CDR3 is 15 residues. V lost 7 bases, J lost 0 bases, and 4 bases stayed unmatched. Germline V gene data show CDR1 as SGHRS and CDR2 as YFSETQ. The CDR3 reads CASAPSGGSYNEQFF. CDR3 DNA: TGCGCCAGCGCCCCTAGCGGGGGCTCCTACAATGAGCAGTTCTTC. Filled out from reference TRBV5-1 and TRBJ2-1, the complete variable domain reads KAGVTQTPRYLIKTRGQQVTLSCSPISGHRSVSWYQQTPGQGLQFLFEYFSETQRNKGNFPGRFSGRQFSNSRSEMNVSTLELGDSALYLCASAPSGGSYNEQFFGPGTRLTVL.

This clonotype was seen a handful of times. The genes are TRBV29-1 and TRBJ2-5, with a weak D call TRBD2 (6 bases). The V end lost 7 bases, the J end lost 4 bases, and 16 bases lay between the germline ends. This CDR3 is 13 amino acids long. Germline V CDR1 and CDR2: SQVTM, ANQGSEA. The CDR3 coding sequence is TGCAGCGGATCCGTGGGACTGGGAGAGACCCAGTACTTC. It is translated as CSGSVGLGETQYF.

The chain is built from TRBV20-1 and TRBJ2-5; D may be TRBD2 (6 bases). The V end lost 8 bases, the J end lost 6 bases, and 22 bases lay between the germline ends. The CDR3 covers 14 residues. Germline CDR1 DFQATT, CDR2 SNEGSKA (reference sequence). CDR3 protein: CSSTPAGRLKTQYF. The CDR3 coding sequence is TGCAGTTCGACCCCTGCAGGGAGGCTGAAGACCCAGTACTTC.